Listed below are T cell receptor beta chains from one sample, sequenced in a study of spatial heterogeneity in lung cancer. TCRdb recomputed calls from the 5' RACE reads with MiXCR, one row per CDR3 protein. The sample holds around 12,000 distinct CDR3 sequences; 15% to 20% are singletons and the top ten take approximately 52%. Sample: PBMCs, taken at surgery. These receptors all come from a male donor with early-stage non-small cell lung cancer. Both conserved end residues are part of each CDR3.

v_call | cdr3_aa
TRBV28 | CASSLATGAVNEQFF
TRBV20-1 | CSARGGLAGVKTQYF
TRBV19 | CATPRSTPEEGGDTQYF
TRBV19 | CASSIVGTYQETQYF
TRBV12-3/TRBV12-4 | CASSLGGQGRDIQYF
TRBV28 | CASTPSNMNTEAFF
TRBV20-1 | CSARAPDREYEQYF
TRBV29-1 | CSVGGGTEAFF
TRBV5-6 | CASSFNRDSYEQYF
TRBV4-1 | CASSQQAYQSTEAFF
TRBV24-1 | CATRGSGANTGELFF
TRBV5-1 | CASRSTSGINEQFF
TRBV11-2 | CASSIYRGGYEQYF
TRBV7-8 | CASSLGLAMNEQYF
TRBV2 | CASSAGSTVTGELFF
TRBV28 | CASGGQPSTDTQYF
TRBV20-1 | CSARDRTTNEKLFF
TRBV12-3/TRBV12-4 | CASSQTGTAMPQYF
TRBV9 | CASSAQWITGELFF
TRBV15 | CATSRDRDRTYEQYF
TRBV7-2 | CASSELAYEQYF
TRBV28 | CASSGRDDTEAFF
TRBV18 | CASSLYGTPGGNQPQHF
TRBV20-1 | CSAPGVAGHEQFF
TRBV28 | CASSFHLAELSYEQYF
TRBV5-1 | CASSNVGQTGRISGANVLTF
TRBV29-1 | CSLITLGETQYF
TRBV9 | CASSMGGNTEAFF
TRBV7-9 | CASSLDQRVNEQFF
TRBV2 | CASSESGSSYNEQFF
TRBV25-1 | CASSPRQGTNEKLFF
TRBV27 | CASSFSAGVDTQYF
TRBV5-1 | CASSLGTDYEQYF
TRBV10-2 | CASSDEGAWGTEAFF
TRBV11-1 | CASSKGLAGGYNEQFF
TRBV5-1 | CASSPQTYSTEAFF
TRBV11-2 | CASSHRALNTGELFF
TRBV7-9 | CASPGPYNEQFF
TRBV6-5 | CASSYDRLALSNEQFF
TRBV20-1 | CSARGHRTEETQYF
TRBV20-1 | CSAWTSYEQYF
TRBV5-1 | CASSWTSRYNEQFF
TRBV7-3 | CASSPDGVQKGYTF
TRBV11-1 | CASSPNPGTSVSF
TRBV6-6 | CATSPGIHTEAFF
TRBV18 | CATSLGVRQDTQYF
TRBV29-1 | CSADGGSGYNEQFF
TRBV9 | CASSEVPGGADTQYF
TRBV18 | CASSGDRMNTEAFF
TRBV6-1 | CASKGQENSPLHF
TRBV7-9 | CASSLGTGTGRGGYTF
TRBV12-3/TRBV12-4 | CASSFRTTTNYGYTF